This TCR beta chain was recorded in a study of blood T cell repertoires in COVID-19. In the study's own analysis: Nucleated cell number was recorded as an estimate derived from reference gene primer amplification. TCRdb's table, derived via immunoSEQ multiplex PCR, lists solely in-frame clones and lacks some. The V and J calls and clone size were taken over from that table, and D and trimming were inferred from the DNA. The data show tens of thousands of clones, just over 85% seen once. Germline V gene data show CDR1 as LGHNA and CDR2 as YNFKEQ. V shed 4 bases and J shed 3 bases, with 10 bases lying between them. This CDR3 has 14 residues.

The chain combines TRBV4-2 with TRBJ1-5; tentatively, D is TRBD1 (6 bases). Sequenced: peripheral blood. The TCR was taken from a woman aged 65 to 85 with active COVID-19. The CDR3: CASSPGQSNQPQHF. The CDR3 nucleotides are TGTGCCAGCAGCCCTGGACAGTCCAATCAGCCCCAGCATTTT.